The 27 T cell receptor beta chains in this list originate from one sample, sequenced in a study of shared clonotypes between healthy human individuals. Measured with immunoSEQ multiplex PCR; TCRdb has only the in-frame clones, and not every one. Found here are 2 million to 2.5 million clones, over 85% of them singletons; the top ten hold 0.36%. What was sequenced was naive CD4+ T cells from PBMCs. Subset reported: CD45RA+ positively selected. Receptors were obtained from a man aged 18-30 years in good health. Some clones in this sample may be carry-over from other donors' samples.

CDR3 in DNA: TGTGCCAGCAGCCAAGATCTAGGAGGAGGGCTGTTCTTC. This encodes CASSQDLGGGLFF. The genes are TRBV14 and TRBJ2-1; D might be TRBD2 (6 bases). CDR3 length: 13 amino acids. Between the trimmed V and J ends, which lost 0 bases and 15 bases, there was a span of 15 bases. CDR1 SGHDN and CDR2 FVKESK come from the germline V gene.

This clone was recorded at least ten times. The chain couples TRBV7-7 to TRBJ2-5; the match to TRBD1 covers 9 bases. V trimming: 5 bases; J trimming: 1 base; junction bases outside the gene matches: 2. CDR3 length equals 14 residues. CDR1 is SSHAT and CDR2 is FNYEAQ in the germline V gene (reference sequence). The CDR3 DNA follows: TGTGCCAGCAGCATGGGACAGGGCCAAGAGACCCAGTACTTC. Translating gives CASSMGQGQETQYF.

V usage is TRBV28 and J usage is TRBJ1-1; no firm D call. The V gene lost 6 bases and the J gene lost 6 bases, with 17 bases spanning the gap. Germline V lookup: CDR1 MDHEN, CDR2 SYDVKM. The CDR3 loop spans 14 amino acids. The CDR3 spells CASSSMRAPAEAFF. CDR3 in DNA: TGTGCCAGCAGCTCCATGAGGGCCCCTGCTGAAGCTTTCTTT.

J is TRBJ2-7 and V is TRBV5-4, with TRBD2 identical over 7 bases. J was trimmed by 0 bases and V by 0 bases; bases with no gene match: 6. Germline V gives CDR1 SGHNT, CDR2 YYREEE (reference sequence). The length of the CDR3 is 16 residues. The CDR3 protein is CASSLATSVRSYEQYF. The DNA of the CDR3 is TGTGCCAGCAGCTTGGCCACTAGCGTACGCTCCTACGAGCAGTACTTC.

The genes are TRBV4-1 and TRBJ1-2, with D perhaps matching TRBD1 (5 bases). Trimming left V 1 base short and J 4 bases short, with 13 bases between. The CDR3 extends over 15 amino acids. Germline lookup yields CDR1 MGHRA and CDR2 YSYEKL. CDR3 DNA sequence: TGCGCCAGCAGCCAAGGGGGCAGAAGCTCCTATGGCTACACCTTC. This gives the protein CASSQGGRSSYGYTF.

This clone was detected once. J is TRBJ2-1 and V is TRBV5-4; D remains unclear. Germline V gives CDR1 SGHNT, CDR2 YYREEE (reference sequence). The CDR3 runs to 16 residues. V was clipped by 5 bases and J by 0 bases, with 15 bases between them. The CDR3 DNA reads as TGTGCCAGCAGGACCGGTTGGTCGAGCTCCTACAATGAGCAGTTCTTC. This gives the protein CASRTGWSSSYNEQFF.

The genes are TRBV27 and TRBJ2-2; the D gene is possibly TRBD2 (6 bases). Germline assignment: CDR1 MNHEY and CDR2 SMNVEV (reference sequence). The CDR3 runs 15 residues. Trimming cost V 6 bases and J 0 bases, with 11 bases left between them. CDR3 coding DNA: TGTGCCAGCAGGGGACTCGCGGCGAACACCGGGGAGCTGTTTTTT. Translating it yields CASRGLAANTGELFF.

This chain joins TRBV10-3 and TRBJ1-2; D is undetermined. V was clipped by 6 bases and J by 0 bases, with 11 bases between them. This CDR3 region has 14 residues. CDR1 ENHRY and CDR2 SYGVKD come from the germline V gene. CDR3 sequence: CAISWTVANYGYTF. For the CDR3, the DNA is TGTGCCATCAGCTGGACGGTAGCTAACTATGGCTACACCTTC.

The V call is TRBV23-1, the J call TRBJ2-5; D is unresolved. TRBV23-1 is an ORF; its function is uncertain. V was trimmed by 8 bases and J by 3 bases, leaving 13 bases between them. The CDR3 has 13 residues. CDR3 coding DNA: TGCGCCAGCGGGGAATCAGGTAAAGAGACCCAGTACTTC. Encoded protein: CASGESGKETQYF.

This clone came up a few times. V gene TRBV2 combines with J gene TRBJ1-5; maybe TRBD1 (6 bases). Per germline, CDR1 SNHLY and CDR2 FYNNEI. Trimming cost V 7 bases and J 2 bases, with 12 bases left between them. The CDR3 length is 14 residues. In nucleotides, the CDR3 is TGTGCCAGCATGGTTCGGACAGGCAATCAGCCCCAGCATTTT. Residues: CASMVRTGNQPQHF.

The chain's CDR3 is CASSLSPADGRNEQFF. The CDR3 nucleotides read TGTGCCAGCAGCTTAAGCCCCGCGGACGGTAGGAATGAGCAGTTCTTC. The rearrangement links TRBV7-3 to TRBJ2-1; no clear D. This CDR3 spans 16 amino acids. Germline V CDR1 and CDR2: SGHTA, FQGTGA. Trimming left V 1 base short and J 7 bases short, with 17 bases between. Drawing the rest from reference TRBV7-3 and TRBJ2-1, the complete variable domain is GAGVSQTPSNKVTEKGKYVELRCDPISGHTALYWYRQSLGQGPEFLIYFQGTGAADDSGLPNDRFFAVRPEGSVSTLKIQRTERGDSAVYLCASSLSPADGRNEQFFGPGTRLTVL.

The chain links TRBV5-4 to TRBJ2-3; no definite D call. The CDR3 consists of 17 residues. Germline V gives CDR1 SGHNT, CDR2 YYREEE (reference sequence). Trimming took off 5 bases at V and 4 bases at J, with 23 bases between the two ends. The CDR3 nucleotides read TGTGCCAGCAGTTCGACAAAGGCTAGGTCATATGCAGATACGCAGTATTTT. It translates to CASSSTKARSYADTQYF.

The chain has TRBV9 and TRBJ2-2; D gene unclear. Germline V gene lookup returns CDR1 SGDLS and CDR2 YYNGEE. Trimming shortened V by 0 bases and J by 7 bases, and 7 bases separated the two germline ends. The CDR3 covers 13 residues. The CDR3 region is CASSVDQHGELFF. Here the CDR3 DNA reads TGTGCCAGCAGCGTAGATCAGCACGGGGAGCTGTTTTTT.

V and J are TRBV7-9 and TRBJ2-7, with 7 nucleotides matching TRBD2. The CDR3 spans 13 residues. Germline loops: CDR1 SEHNR, CDR2 FQNEAQ (reference sequence). Trimming cost V 5 bases and J 4 bases; bases outside gene matches: 5. The CDR3 DNA reads as TGTGCCAGCAGCCGACTAGCCGGTTACGAGCAGTACTTC. This sequence encodes CASSRLAGYEQYF.

The rearrangement links TRBV11-3 to TRBJ1-1; perhaps TRBD1 as D (5 bases). Germline CDR1 and CDR2: SGHNT and YENEEA. Trimming took off 1 base at V and 5 bases at J, with 14 bases between the two ends. CDR3 length: 15 amino acids. This CDR3 is CASSLGGGLGTEAFF. The CDR3, as DNA: TGTGCCAGCAGCTTAGGCGGGGGTTTGGGAACTGAAGCTTTCTTT.

V and J are TRBV6-6 and TRBJ1-2; no firm D call. This CDR3 spans 13 amino acids. Germline CDR1 and CDR2: MNHNY and SVGAGI (reference sequence). V gave up 2 bases and J gave up 4 bases, with 8 bases separating them. CDR3 region: CASSYGELYGYTF. The CDR3 DNA is TGTGCCAGCAGTTACGGCGAACTCTATGGCTACACCTTC.

The rearrangement links TRBV9 to TRBJ1-2; no clear D. Germline V gives CDR1 SGDLS, CDR2 YYNGEE. V gave up 4 bases and J gave up 6 bases, with 16 bases separating them. This CDR3 region has 14 residues. The chain's CDR3 is CASSPTLDRDGYTF. CDR3 DNA sequence: TGTGCCAGCAGCCCAACCCTGGACCGCGATGGCTACACCTTC.

The chain combines TRBV5-4 with TRBJ1-3; D is undetermined. The CDR3 covers 14 residues. Trimming shortened V by 4 bases and J by 4 bases, and 12 bases separated the two germline ends. CDR1 is SGHNT and CDR2 is YYREEE in the germline V gene (reference sequence). CDR3 coding DNA: TGTGCCAGCAGCCGCGACTCGACCGGAAACACCATATATTTT. This sequence encodes CASSRDSTGNTIYF.

The gene calls are TRBV5-4 and TRBJ1-4; TRBD1 matches 9 bases. CDR1 is SGHNT and CDR2 is YYREEE in the germline V gene (reference sequence). The CDR3 sequence is 14 residues long. The J segment lost 7 bases and the V segment lost 6 bases, leaving 7 bases of the junction unmatched. The CDR3 loop is CASTLQGAPEKLFF. Written as DNA, the CDR3 is TGTGCCAGCACTCTACAGGGGGCTCCTGAAAAACTGTTTTTT.

As for this clone: The same CDR3 arises from other DNA sequences in this sample as well. This rearrangement joins TRBV30 to TRBJ2-2; D uncertain. This CDR3 spans 11 amino acids. The germline gives CDR1 GTSNPN, CDR2 SVGIG (reference sequence). V was shortened by 1 base and J by 6 bases, with 3 bases between the two germline ends. CDR3 in DNA: TGTGCCTGGAGTGCGCCCGGGGAGCTGTTTTTT. Translation gives CAWSAPGELFF.

The V call is TRBV4-1, the J call TRBJ2-3; D uncertain. V dropped 3 bases and J dropped 2 bases, with 15 bases sitting between them. The CDR3 extends over 16 amino acids. CDR1 and CDR2 from the germline V gene are MGHRA and YSYEKL. The CDR3 DNA follows: TGCGCCAGCAGCCATCCTTCTAGAGACCCCACAGATACGCAGTATTTT. Translation gives CASSHPSRDPTDTQYF.

With respect to this clone: Other nucleotide sequences from this sample produce the same CDR3. The rearrangement links TRBV5-1 to TRBJ2-7, with 13 bases that match TRBD2. Germline loops: CDR1 SGHRS, CDR2 YFSETQ. V lost 5 bases to trimming and J lost 3 bases; unmatched junction nucleotides: 5. The CDR3 extends over 15 amino acids. The CDR3, as DNA: TGCGCCAGCAGTCGAGGGACTAGCGGGATCTACGAGCAGTACTTC. Translated, it gives CASSRGTSGIYEQYF. Based on the CDR3 plus reference TRBV5-1 and TRBJ2-7, the full variable domain is KAGVTQTPRYLIKTRGQQVTLSCSPISGHRSVSWYQQTPGQGLQFLFEYFSETQRNKGNFPGRFSGRQFSNSRSEMNVSTLELGDSALYLCASSRGTSGIYEQYFGPGTRLTVT.

The chain carries TRBV10-3 and TRBJ1-2; TRBD1 might be the D (6 bases). Germline CDR1 and CDR2: ENHRY and SYGVKD. Trimming took off 7 bases at V and 7 bases at J, with 13 bases between the two ends. CDR3 length: 12 amino acids. DNA for the CDR3: TGTGCCATCAAGGGGGTTTCGACTGGCTACACCTTC. Its translation is CAIKGVSTGYTF.

J is TRBJ1-2 and V is TRBV7-9; D possibly corresponds to TRBD1 (5 bases). With 4 bases removed from V and 5 bases from J, the gap between germline ends came to 20 bases. The CDR3 spans 16 residues. Germline CDR1 is SEHNR and CDR2 is FQNEAQ (reference sequence). The CDR3 DNA follows: TGTGCCAGCAGCTCCACCGATTCGACAGCGAATTATGGCTACACCTTC. Encoded protein: CASSSTDSTANYGYTF.

The V and J genes are TRBV11-3 and TRBJ2-7; the D gene is possibly TRBD1 (6 bases). This CDR3 is built from 14 residues. CDR1 and CDR2 (germline): SGHNT, YENEEA. The germline V and J ends were trimmed by 5 bases and 2 bases, with 13 bases remaining between them. CDR3: CASSLGGGPYEQYF. The CDR3 DNA reads as TGTGCCAGCAGCCTAGGGGGTGGTCCCTACGAGCAGTACTTC.

V is TRBV5-1 and J is TRBJ2-5; D is ambiguous. The CDR3 has 14 amino acids. Looked up from germline, CDR1 is SGHRS and CDR2 is YFSETQ. V gave up 1 base and J gave up 5 bases, with 12 bases separating them. The CDR3 bases are TGCGCCAGCAGCTTGTTGGACCCGTCGGAGACCCAGTACTTC. It translates to CASSLLDPSETQYF.

This sequence joins TRBV7-3 and TRBJ2-7; D may be TRBD1 (5 bases). This CDR3 is built from 15 residues. V gave up 0 bases and J gave up 5 bases, with 14 bases separating them. The germline CDR1 and CDR2 sequences are SGHTA and FQGTGA. For the CDR3, the DNA is TGTGCCAGCAGCTTAACGGCAGCAGGGTCGGACGAGCAGTACTTC. It codes for CASSLTAAGSDEQYF.